The TCR beta chain under discussion was sequenced for a study of T cells in localized non-small cell lung cancer. This table comes from immunoSEQ multiplex PCR, and its TCRdb copy is limited to in-frame clones, with some not included. Here the sample spans tens of thousands of clones, almost 85% being singletons. Sequencing used peripheral blood, obtained before any cancer treatment. The source of this sequence is a female donor at least 60 years old with stage I lung adenocarcinoma.

CDR3 sequence reads: CASLDGGEQYF. CDR3 nucleotide sequence: TGCGCCAGCCTCGACGGGGGGGAGCAGTACTTC. V is TRBV5-1 and J is TRBJ2-7; 7 bases fit TRBD2. V was clipped by 7 bases and J by 7 bases; unmatched bases: 5. Germline loops: CDR1 SGHRS, CDR2 YFSETQ. The CDR3 sequence is 11 residues long.